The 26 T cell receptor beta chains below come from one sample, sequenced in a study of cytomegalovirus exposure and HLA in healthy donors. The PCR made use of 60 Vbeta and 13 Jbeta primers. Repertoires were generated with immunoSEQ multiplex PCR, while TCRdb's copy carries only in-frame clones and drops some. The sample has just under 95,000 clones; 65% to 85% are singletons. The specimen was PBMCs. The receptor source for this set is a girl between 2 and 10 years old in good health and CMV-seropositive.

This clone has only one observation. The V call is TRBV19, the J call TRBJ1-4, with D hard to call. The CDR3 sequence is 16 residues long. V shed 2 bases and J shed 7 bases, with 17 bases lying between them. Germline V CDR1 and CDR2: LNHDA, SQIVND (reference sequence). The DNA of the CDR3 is TGTGCCAGTAGTATATCGGGGTCTCCTTCGGGTGAAAAACTGTTTTTT. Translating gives CASSISGSPSGEKLFF.

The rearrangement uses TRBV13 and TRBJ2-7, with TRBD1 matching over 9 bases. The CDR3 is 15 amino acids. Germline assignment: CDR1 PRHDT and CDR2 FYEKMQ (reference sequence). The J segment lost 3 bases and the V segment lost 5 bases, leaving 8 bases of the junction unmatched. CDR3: CASSPEGTGSYEQYF. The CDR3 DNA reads TGTGCCAGCAGCCCCGAAGGGACAGGGAGCTACGAGCAGTACTTC.

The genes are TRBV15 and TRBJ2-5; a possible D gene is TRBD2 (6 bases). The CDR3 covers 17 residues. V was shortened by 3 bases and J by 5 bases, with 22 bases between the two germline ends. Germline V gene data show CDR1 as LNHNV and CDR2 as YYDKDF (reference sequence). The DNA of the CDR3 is TGTGCCACCAGCAGGATGAGCCAGGACCGAGGAGGGGAGACCCAGTACTTC. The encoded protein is CATSRMSQDRGGETQYF.

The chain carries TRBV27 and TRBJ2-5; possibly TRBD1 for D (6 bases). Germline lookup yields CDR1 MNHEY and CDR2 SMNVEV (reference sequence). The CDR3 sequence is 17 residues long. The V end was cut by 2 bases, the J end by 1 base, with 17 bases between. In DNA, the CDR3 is TGTGCCAGCAGTTTAAAAATATTGGGACACAGCCAAGAGACCCAGTACTTC. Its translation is CASSLKILGHSQETQYF.

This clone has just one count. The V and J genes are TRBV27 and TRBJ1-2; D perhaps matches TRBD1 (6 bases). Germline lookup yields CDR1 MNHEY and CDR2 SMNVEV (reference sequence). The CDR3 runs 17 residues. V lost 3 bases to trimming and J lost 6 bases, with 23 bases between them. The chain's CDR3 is CASSFYDLRGKIDGYTF. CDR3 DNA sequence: TGTGCCAGCAGTTTTTATGACCTTAGGGGGAAGATCGATGGCTACACCTTC.

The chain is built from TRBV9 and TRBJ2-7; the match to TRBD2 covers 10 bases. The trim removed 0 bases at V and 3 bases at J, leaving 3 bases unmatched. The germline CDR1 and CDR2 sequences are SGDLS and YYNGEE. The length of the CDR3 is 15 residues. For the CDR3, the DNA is TGTGCCAGCAGCGTAGCTAGCGGGAGTTTCTACGAGCAGTACTTC. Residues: CASSVASGSFYEQYF.

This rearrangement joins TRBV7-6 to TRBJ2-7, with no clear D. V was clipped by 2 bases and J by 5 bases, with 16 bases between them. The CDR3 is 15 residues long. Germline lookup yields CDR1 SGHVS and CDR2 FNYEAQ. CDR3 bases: TGTGCCAGCAGCTTAAGCCCCAACCCTGGAGACGAGCAGTACTTC. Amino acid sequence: CASSLSPNPGDEQYF.

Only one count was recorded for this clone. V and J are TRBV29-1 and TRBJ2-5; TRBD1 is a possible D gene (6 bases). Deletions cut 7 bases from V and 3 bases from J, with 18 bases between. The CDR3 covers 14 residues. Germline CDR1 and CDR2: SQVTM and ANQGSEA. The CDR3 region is CSAGRLQGKETQYF. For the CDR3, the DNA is TGCAGCGCCGGTCGCCTACAGGGAAAAGAGACCCAGTACTTC.

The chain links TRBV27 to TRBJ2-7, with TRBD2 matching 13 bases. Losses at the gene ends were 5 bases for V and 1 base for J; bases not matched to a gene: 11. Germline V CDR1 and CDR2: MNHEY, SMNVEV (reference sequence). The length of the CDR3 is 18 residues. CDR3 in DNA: TGTGCCAGCAGTATGCGGACTAGCGGGAGCGCCCCTTCCTACGAGCAGTACTTC. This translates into CASSMRTSGSAPSYEQYF.

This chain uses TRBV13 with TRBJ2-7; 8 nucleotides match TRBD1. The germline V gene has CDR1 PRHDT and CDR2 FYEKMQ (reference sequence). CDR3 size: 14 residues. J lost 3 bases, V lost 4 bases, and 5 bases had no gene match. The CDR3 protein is CASSYLTGVYEQYF. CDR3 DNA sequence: TGTGCCAGCAGCTACTTGACAGGGGTCTACGAGCAGTACTTC.

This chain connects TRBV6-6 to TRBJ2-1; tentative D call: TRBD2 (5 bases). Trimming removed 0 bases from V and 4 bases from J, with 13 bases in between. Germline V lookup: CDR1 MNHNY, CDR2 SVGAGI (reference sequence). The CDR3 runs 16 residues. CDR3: CASSYSRVVQYNEQFF. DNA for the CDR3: TGTGCCAGCAGTTACTCGAGGGTCGTACAATACAATGAGCAGTTCTTC.

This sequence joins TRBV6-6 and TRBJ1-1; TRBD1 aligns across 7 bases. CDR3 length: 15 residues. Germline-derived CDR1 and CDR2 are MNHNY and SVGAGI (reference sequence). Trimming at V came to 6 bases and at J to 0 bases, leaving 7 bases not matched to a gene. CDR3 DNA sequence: TGTGCCAGCAGAGAAGGGGACAGCATGAACACTGAAGCTTTCTTT. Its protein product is CASREGDSMNTEAFF.

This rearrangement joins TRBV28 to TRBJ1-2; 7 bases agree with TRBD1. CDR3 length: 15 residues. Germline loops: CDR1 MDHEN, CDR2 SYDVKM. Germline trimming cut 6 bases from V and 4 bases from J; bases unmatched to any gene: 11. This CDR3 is CASSRPMTGIYGYTF. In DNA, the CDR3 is TGTGCCAGCAGCCGCCCGATGACAGGGATCTATGGCTACACCTTC.

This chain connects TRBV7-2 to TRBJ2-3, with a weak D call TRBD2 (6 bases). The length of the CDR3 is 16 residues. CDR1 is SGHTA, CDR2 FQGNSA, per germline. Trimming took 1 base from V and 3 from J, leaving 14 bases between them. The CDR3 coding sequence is TGTGCCAGCAGCTTAGACCGGGAGTATTTGACAGATACGCAGTATTTT. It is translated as CASSLDREYLTDTQYF.

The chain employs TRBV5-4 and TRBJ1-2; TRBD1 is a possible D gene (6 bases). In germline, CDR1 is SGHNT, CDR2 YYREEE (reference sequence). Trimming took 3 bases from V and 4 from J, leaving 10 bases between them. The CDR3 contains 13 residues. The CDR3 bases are TGTGCCAGCAGCTCTCAGGGGACCTATGGCTACACCTTC. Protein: CASSSQGTYGYTF. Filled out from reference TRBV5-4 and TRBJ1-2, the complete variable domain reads ETGVTQSPTHLIKTRGQQVTLRCSSQSGHNTVSWYQQALGQGPQFIFQYYREEENGRGNFPPRFSGLQFPNYSSELNVNALELDDSALYLCASSSQGTYGYTFGSGTRLTVV.

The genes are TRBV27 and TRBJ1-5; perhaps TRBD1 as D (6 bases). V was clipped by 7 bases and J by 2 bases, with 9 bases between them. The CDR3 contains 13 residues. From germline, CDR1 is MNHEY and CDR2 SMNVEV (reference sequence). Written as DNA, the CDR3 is TGTGCCAGCACCCCAGGGGGCAATCAGCCCCAGCATTTT. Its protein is CASTPGGNQPQHF.

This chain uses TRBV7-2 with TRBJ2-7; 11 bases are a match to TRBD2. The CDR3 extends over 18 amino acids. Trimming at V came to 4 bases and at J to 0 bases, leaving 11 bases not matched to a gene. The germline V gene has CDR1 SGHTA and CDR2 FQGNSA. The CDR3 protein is CASSSRGTSGTISYEQYF. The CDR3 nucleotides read TGTGCCAGCAGCTCTCGGGGGACTAGCGGAACTATCTCCTACGAGCAGTACTTC.

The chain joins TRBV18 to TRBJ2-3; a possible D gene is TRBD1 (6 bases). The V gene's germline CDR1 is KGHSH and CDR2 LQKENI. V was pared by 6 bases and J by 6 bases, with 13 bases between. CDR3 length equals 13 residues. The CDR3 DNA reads TGTGCCAGCTCGACAATGCAGGGGGATACGCAGTATTTT. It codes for CASSTMQGDTQYF.

CDR3: CASSNRGANRDIQYF. CDR3 bases: TGTGCCAGTAGTAACCGGGGTGCCAACAGGGACATTCAGTACTTC. The chain links TRBV19 to TRBJ2-4; possible D gene TRBD1, 6 bases. The CDR3 consists of 15 residues. The germline V gene encodes CDR1 LNHDA and CDR2 SQIVND (reference sequence). V dropped 4 bases and J dropped 8 bases, with 18 bases sitting between them.

Here the CDR3 DNA reads TGTGCCAGCAGCTGGGGACAGAATGGCTACACCTTC. Its translation: CASSWGQNGYTF. The chain uses TRBV7-2 and TRBJ1-2; 7 bases agree with TRBD1. Germline assignment: CDR1 SGHTA and CDR2 FQGNSA. The junction had 2 bases not matched to a gene; V was cut back by 4 bases and J by 6 bases. The CDR3 sequence is 12 residues long.

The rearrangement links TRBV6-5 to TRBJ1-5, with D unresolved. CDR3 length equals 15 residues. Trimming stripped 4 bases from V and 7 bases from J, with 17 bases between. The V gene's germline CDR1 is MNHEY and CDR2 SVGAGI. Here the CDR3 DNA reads TGTGCCAGCAGTTCCACCTCAGGAGGCTCACAGCCCCAGCATTTT. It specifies CASSSTSGGSQPQHF.

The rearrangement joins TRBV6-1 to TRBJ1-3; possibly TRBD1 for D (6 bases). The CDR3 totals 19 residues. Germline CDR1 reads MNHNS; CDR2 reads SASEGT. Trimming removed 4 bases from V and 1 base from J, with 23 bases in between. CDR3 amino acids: CASSVHSRTARFSGNTIYF. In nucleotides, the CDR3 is TGTGCCAGCAGTGTCCATTCCCGGACAGCTCGCTTTTCTGGAAACACCATATATTTT.

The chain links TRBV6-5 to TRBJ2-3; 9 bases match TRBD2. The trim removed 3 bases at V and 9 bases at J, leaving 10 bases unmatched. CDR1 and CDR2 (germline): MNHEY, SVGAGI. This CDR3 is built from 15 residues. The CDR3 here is CASSYSGSVLGTQYF. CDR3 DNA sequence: TGTGCCAGCAGTTATAGCGGGAGTGTTTTAGGAACGCAGTATTTT.

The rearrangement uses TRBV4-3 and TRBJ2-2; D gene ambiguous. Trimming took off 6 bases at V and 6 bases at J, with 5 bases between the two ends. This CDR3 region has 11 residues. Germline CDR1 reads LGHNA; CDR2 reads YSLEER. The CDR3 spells CASRRSGELFF. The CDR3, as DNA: TGCGCCAGCAGGCGATCCGGGGAGCTGTTTTTT.

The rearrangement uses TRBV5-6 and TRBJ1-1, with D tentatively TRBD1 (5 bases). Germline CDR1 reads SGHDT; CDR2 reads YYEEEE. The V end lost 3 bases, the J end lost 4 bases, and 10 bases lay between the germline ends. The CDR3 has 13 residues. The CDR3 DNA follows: TGTGCCAGCAGCTGGGCCCAGGGCACTGAAGCTTTCTTT. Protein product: CASSWAQGTEAFF.

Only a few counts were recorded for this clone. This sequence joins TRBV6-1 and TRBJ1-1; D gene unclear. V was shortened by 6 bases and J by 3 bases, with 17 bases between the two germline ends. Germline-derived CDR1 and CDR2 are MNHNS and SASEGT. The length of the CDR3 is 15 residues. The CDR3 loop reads CASSPSGILDTEAFF. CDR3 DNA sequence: TGTGCCAGCAGCCCGTCGGGGATTTTGGACACTGAAGCTTTCTTT.